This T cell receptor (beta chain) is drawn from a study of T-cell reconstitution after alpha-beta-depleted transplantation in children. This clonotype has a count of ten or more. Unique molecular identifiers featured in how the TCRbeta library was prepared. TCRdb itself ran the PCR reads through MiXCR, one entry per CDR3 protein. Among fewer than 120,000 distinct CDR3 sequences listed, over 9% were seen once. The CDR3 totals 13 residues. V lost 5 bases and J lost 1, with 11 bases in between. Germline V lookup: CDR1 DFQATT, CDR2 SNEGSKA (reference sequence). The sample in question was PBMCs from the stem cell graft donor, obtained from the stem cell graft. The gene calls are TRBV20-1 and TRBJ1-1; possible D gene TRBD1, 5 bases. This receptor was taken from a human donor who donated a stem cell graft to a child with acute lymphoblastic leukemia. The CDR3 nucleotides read TGCAGTGCTCTACTGGGGGGGAACACTGAAGCTTTCTTT. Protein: CSALLGGNTEAFF.